This T cell receptor beta chain was identified in a study of identifying expanded T cells in peripheral blood. Assay used: immunoSEQ multiplex PCR; TCRdb lists only in-frame clones, some missing. Of over 85,000 clones in the sample, roughly 88% are singletons; the top ten hold around an eighth. Turning to this clone: Antigen: not known.

Study results and limitations: Technical replicates showed around 1.2 changed clones; two weeks roughly 18; four weeks 19.

This CDR3 contains 14 residues. V was shortened by 7 bases and J by 3 bases, with 16 bases between the two germline ends. CDR1 SNHLY and CDR2 FYNNEI come from the germline V gene. Material: blood. The chain employs TRBV2 and TRBJ2-7; a weak D match, TRBD1 (6 bases). This TCR was recovered from a person between 18 and 70 years old in good health. The CDR3 reads CASKTGTSHYEQYF. CDR3 DNA sequence: TGTGCCAGCAAGACCGGGACATCCCACTACGAGCAGTACTTC. Supplemented by reference TRBV2 and TRBJ2-7, the full variable domain reads EPEVTQTPSHQVTQMGQEVILRCVPISNHLYFYWYRQILGQKVEFLVSFYNNEISEKSEIFDDQFSVERPDGSNFTLKIRSTKLEDSAMYFCASKTGTSHYEQYFGPGTRLTVT.